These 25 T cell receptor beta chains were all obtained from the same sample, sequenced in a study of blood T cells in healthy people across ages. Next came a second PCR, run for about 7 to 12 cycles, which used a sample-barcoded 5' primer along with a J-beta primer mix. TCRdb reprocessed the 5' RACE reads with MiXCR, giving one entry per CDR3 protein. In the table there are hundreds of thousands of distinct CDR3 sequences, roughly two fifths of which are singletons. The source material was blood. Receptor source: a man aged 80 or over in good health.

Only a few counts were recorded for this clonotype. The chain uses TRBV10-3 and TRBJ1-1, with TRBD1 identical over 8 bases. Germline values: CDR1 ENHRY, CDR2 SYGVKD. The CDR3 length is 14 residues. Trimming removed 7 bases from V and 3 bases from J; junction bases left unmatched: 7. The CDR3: CAIKHGQGDTEAFF. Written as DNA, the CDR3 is TGTGCCATCAAACATGGACAGGGAGACACTGAAGCTTTCTTT.

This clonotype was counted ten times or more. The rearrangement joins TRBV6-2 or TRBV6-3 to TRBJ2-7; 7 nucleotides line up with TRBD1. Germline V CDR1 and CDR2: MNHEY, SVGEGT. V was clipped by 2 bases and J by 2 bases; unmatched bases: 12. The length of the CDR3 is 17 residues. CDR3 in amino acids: CASSYPLGTVLTYEQYF. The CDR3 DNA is TGTGCCAGCAGTTACCCTCTGGGGACAGTTCTTACCTACGAGCAGTACTTC.

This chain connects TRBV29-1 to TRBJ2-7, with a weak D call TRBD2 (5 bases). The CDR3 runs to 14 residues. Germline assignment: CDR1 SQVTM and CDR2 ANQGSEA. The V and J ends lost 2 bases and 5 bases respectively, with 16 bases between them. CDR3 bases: TGCAGCGTTGAAAAAACCGGGAAGCCCCACGAGCAGTACTTC. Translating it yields CSVEKTGKPHEQYF.

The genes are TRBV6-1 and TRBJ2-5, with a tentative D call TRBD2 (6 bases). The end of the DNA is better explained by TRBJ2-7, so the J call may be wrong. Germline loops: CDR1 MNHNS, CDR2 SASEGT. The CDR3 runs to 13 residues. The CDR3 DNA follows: TGTGCCAGCGTCCTGACTAGTCCCAACGAGCAGTACTTC. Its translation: CASVLTSPNEQYF.

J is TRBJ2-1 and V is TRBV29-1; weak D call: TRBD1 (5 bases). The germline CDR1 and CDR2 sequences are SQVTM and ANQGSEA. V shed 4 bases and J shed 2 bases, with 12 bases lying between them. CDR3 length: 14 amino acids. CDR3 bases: TGCAGCGTTGTTCCTGACAGAACCTACAATGAGCAGTTCTTC. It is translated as CSVVPDRTYNEQFF.

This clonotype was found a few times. CDR3: CSAMTGGNQNTQYF. Here the CDR3 DNA reads TGCAGTGCTATGACAGGGGGCAATCAAAATACGCAGTATTTT. J is TRBJ2-3 and V is TRBV20-1; the match to TRBD1 covers 10 bases. There are 14 residues in the CDR3. The germline CDR1 and CDR2 sequences are DFQATT and SNEGSKA (reference sequence). The trim removed 4 bases at V and 7 bases at J, leaving 8 bases unmatched.

The CDR3 bases are TGCGCCAGCAGTGTGACTAGCGGGGGGTCCTACGAGCAGTACTTC. This gives the protein CASSVTSGGSYEQYF. This chain links TRBV5-1 with TRBJ2-7; 13 nucleotides agree with TRBD2. V was pared by 5 bases and J by 1 base, with 3 bases of the junction left unmatched. This CDR3 region has 15 residues. Germline V CDR1 and CDR2: SGHRS, YFSETQ.

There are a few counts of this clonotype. The CDR3 bases are TGTGCCAGCAGCAACCCGGGACTCCTCTACGAGCAGTACTTC. This translates into CASSNPGLLYEQYF. The V and J genes are TRBV7-8 and TRBJ2-7, with D possibly being TRBD2 (6 bases). Trimming left V 5 bases short and J 3 bases short, with 14 bases between. This CDR3 contains 14 residues. Germline V gene sequence: CDR1 SGHVS, CDR2 FQNEAQ.

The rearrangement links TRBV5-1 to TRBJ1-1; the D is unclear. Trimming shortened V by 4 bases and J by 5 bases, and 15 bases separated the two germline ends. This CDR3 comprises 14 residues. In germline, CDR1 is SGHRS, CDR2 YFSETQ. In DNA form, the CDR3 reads TGCGCCAGCAGCCCGGAGTTGGGGATTACTGAAGCTTTCTTT. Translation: CASSPELGITEAFF.

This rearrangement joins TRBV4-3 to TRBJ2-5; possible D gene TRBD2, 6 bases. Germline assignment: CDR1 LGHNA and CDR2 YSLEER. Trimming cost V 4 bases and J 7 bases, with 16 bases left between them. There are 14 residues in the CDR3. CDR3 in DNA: TGCGCCAGCAGCCTAACCGGGGAGGATGGGACCCAGTACTTC. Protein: CASSLTGEDGTQYF.

CDR3 in amino acids: CASSSLQGTDTQYF. CDR3 nucleotide sequence: TGCGCCAGCAGCTCGCTACAGGGCACAGATACGCAGTATTTT. This sequence joins TRBV5-1 and TRBJ2-3; D perhaps matches TRBD1 (5 bases). The germline V gene has CDR1 SGHRS and CDR2 YFSETQ. The CDR3 is made up of 14 amino acids. The V end lost 3 bases, the J end lost 1 base, and 9 bases lay between the germline ends. Full variable domain (missing parts from reference TRBV5-1 and TRBJ2-3): KAGVTQTPRYLIKTRGQQVTLSCSPISGHRSVSWYQQTPGQGLQFLFEYFSETQRNKGNFPGRFSGRQFSNSRSEMNVSTLELGDSALYLCASSSLQGTDTQYFGPGTRLTVL.

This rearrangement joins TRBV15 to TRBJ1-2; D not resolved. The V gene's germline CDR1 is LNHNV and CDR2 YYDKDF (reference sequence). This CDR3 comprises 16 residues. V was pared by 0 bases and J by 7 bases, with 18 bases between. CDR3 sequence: CATSRDPAVPSSGYTF. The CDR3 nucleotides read TGTGCCACCAGCAGAGATCCGGCAGTACCCTCGAGTGGCTACACCTTC.

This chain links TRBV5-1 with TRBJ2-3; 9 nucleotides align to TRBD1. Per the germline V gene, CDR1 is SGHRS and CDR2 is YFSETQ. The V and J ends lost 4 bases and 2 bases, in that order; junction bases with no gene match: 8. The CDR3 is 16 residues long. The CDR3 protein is CASSENRGQPTDTQYF. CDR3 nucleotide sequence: TGCGCCAGCAGCGAAAACAGGGGGCAACCCACAGATACGCAGTATTTT.

The CDR3 is CASSALRGRGDYNEQFF. For the CDR3, the DNA is TGTGCCAGCAGCGCCCTACGAGGGAGAGGGGACTACAATGAGCAGTTCTTC. The V and J genes are TRBV6-2 or TRBV6-3 and TRBJ2-1; D may match TRBD1 or TRBD2 (5 bases each). This CDR3 contains 17 residues. The germline V gene has CDR1 MNHEY and CDR2 SVGEGT. The V end lost 6 bases, the J end lost 3 bases, and 21 bases lay between the germline ends.

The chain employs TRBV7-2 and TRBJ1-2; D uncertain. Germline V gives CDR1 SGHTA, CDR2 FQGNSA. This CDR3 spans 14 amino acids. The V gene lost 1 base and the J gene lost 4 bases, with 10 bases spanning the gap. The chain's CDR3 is CASSLDGSGYGYTF. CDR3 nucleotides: TGTGCCAGCAGCTTAGACGGATCTGGCTATGGCTACACCTTC.

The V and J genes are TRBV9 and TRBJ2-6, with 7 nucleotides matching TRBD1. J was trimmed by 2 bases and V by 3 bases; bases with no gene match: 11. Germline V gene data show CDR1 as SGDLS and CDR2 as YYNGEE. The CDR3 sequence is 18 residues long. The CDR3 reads CASSGPRQGLAGANVLTF. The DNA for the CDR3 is TGTGCCAGCAGCGGACCTCGACAGGGCTTGGCTGGGGCCAACGTCCTGACTTTC.

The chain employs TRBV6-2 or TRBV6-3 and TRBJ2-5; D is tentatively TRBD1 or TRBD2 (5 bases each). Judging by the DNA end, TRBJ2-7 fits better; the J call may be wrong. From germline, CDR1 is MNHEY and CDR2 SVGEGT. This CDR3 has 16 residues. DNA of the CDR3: TGTGCCAGCAGTTACCCAACGAGGGGTCTGGTGGACGAGCAGTACTTC. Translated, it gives CASSYPTRGLVDEQYF.

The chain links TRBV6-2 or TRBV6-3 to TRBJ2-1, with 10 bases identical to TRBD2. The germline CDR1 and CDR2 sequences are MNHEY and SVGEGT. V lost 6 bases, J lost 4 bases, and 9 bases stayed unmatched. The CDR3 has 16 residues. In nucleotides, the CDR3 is TGTGCCAGCAGACCCCTAGCGGGGGAAACTTACAATGAGCAGTTCTTC. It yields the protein CASRPLAGETYNEQFF.

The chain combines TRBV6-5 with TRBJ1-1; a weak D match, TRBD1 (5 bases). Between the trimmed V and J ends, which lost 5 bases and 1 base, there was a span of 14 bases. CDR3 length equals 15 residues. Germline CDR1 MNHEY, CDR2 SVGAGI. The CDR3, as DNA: TGTGCCAGCAGTCAACAAAATCAGGGGAACACTGAAGCTTTCTTT. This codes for CASSQQNQGNTEAFF.

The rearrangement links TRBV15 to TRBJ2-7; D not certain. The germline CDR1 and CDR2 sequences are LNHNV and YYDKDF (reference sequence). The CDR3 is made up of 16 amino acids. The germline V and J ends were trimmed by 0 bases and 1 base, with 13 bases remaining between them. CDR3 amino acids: CATSRDPLSVSYEQYF. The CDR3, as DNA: TGTGCCACCAGCAGAGATCCCCTAAGTGTTTCCTACGAGCAGTACTTC.

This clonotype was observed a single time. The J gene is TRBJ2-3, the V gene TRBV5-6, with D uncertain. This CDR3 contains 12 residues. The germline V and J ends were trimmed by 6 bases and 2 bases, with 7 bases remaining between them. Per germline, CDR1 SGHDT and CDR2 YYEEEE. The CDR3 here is CASNPDTDTQYF. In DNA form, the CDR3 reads TGTGCCAGCAACCCAGACACAGATACGCAGTATTTT.

In DNA, the CDR3 is TGTGCCAGCAGCAAAGACAGGGATCGCTACGAGCAGTACTTC. Its translation: CASSKDRDRYEQYF. The rearrangement uses TRBV7-2 and TRBJ2-7, with 7 bases aligning to TRBD1. The CDR3 is made up of 14 amino acids. Unmatched junction bases numbered 7, after V lost 5 bases and J lost 3 bases. The germline CDR1 and CDR2 sequences are SGHTA and FQGNSA.

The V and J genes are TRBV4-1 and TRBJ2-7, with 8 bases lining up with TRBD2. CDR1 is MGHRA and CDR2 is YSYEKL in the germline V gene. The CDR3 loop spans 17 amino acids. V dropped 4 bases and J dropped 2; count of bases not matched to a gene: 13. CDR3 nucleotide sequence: TGCGCCAGCAGCCTACTTTTCTCCGGGACTAGAACCTACGAGCAGTACTTC. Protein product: CASSLLFSGTRTYEQYF.

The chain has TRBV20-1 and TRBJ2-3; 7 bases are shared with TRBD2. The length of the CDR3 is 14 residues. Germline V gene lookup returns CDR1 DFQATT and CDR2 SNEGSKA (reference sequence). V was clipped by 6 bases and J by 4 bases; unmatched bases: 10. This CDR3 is CSANRGGFPDTQYF. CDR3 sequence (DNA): TGCAGTGCGAACCGGGGAGGGTTTCCAGATACGCAGTATTTT.

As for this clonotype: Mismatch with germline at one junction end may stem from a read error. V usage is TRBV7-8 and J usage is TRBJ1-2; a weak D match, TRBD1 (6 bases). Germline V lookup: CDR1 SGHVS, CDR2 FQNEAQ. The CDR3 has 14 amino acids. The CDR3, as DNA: TGTGTCAGCAGTTCGATACAGGGAAGCTATGGCTACACCTTC. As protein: CVSSSIQGSYGYTF.